A selection of T cell receptor beta chains follows, all from one sample in a study of T cell repertoires in breast cancer. TCRdb redid the calling of the emulsion pairing reads with MiXCR, one entry per CDR3 protein. The data show about 40,000 distinct CDR3 sequences, over 40% seen once. Sequencing was done on a sample of CD8+ T cells. The receptors originated from a pool of human donors with breast cancer or a healthy control (not recorded which). CDR3s include the opening cysteine and the closing phenylalanine or tryptophan. D genes are given only for firm matches. A clone size is listed for some rows: how often the clone was seen (once, few, many), or a class if it is expanded.

J gene	clone size	D gene	V gene	CDR3 DNA	CDR3 protein
TRBJ1-5	many	NA	TRBV6-1	TGTGCCAGCAGTCTCTACACAGGTCAGCCCCAGCATTTT	CASSLYTGQPQHF
TRBJ1-2	NA	NA	TRBV25-1	TGTGCCAGCAGTGAACTTCTGGAGGGATTGGAGAATGGCTACACCTTC	CASSELLEGLENGYTF
TRBJ1-1	NA	NA	TRBV29-1	TGCAGCACCCGCAGGGAAGGCTCGGGGAGCACTGAAGCTTTCTTT	CSTRREGSGSTEAFF
TRBJ2-3	NA	NA	TRBV6-1	TGTGCCAGCAGTGCGGGGAGTTCATTCACAGATACGCAGTATTTT	CASSAGSSFTDTQYF
TRBJ2-7	NA	TRBD2	TRBV14	TGTGCCAGCAGTCTTGCCCCGGGGGGGAAATACGAGCAGTACTTC	CASSLAPGGKYEQYF
TRBJ1-2	NA	NA	TRBV20-1	TGCAGTGCCTTTGGACAGAACTATGGCTACACCTTC	CSAFGQNYGYTF
TRBJ2-7	few	TRBD1	TRBV20-1	TGCAGTGCTATTAAGGACAGGGGTTACGAGCAGTACTTC	CSAIKDRGYEQYF
TRBJ1-2	few	TRBD1	TRBV20-1	TGCAGTGCTTTACAGGGGACTTTTGATGGCTACACCTTC	CSALQGTFDGYTF
TRBJ1-1	few	NA	TRBV5-1	TGCGCCAGCAGTCCAGGCAGATTGAACACTGAAGCTTTCTTT	CASSPGRLNTEAFF
TRBJ1-3	NA	NA	TRBV20-1	TGCAGTGCTAGAGACAGGGATCATGGAAACACCATATATTTT	CSARDRDHGNTIYF
TRBJ1-6	NA	TRBD1	TRBV12-3/TRBV12-4	TGTGCCAGCAGTACAGAGACAGGGGAAAATTCACCCCTCCACTTT	CASSTETGENSPLHF
TRBJ1-5	few	NA	TRBV9	TGTGCCAGCAGCGTAGGAGGGGCGGCTCAGCCCCAGCATTTT	CASSVGGAAQPQHF
TRBJ2-1	NA	TRBD2	TRBV7-9	TGTGCCAGCAGCCCGACTAGCGGGGTTTCCTACAATGAGCAGTTCTTC	CASSPTSGVSYNEQFF
TRBJ1-4	few	TRBD1	TRBV20-1	TGCAGTGCTAGGGCTTACAGGGGTGTAGCTAATGAAAAACTGTTTTTT	CSARAYRGVANEKLFF
TRBJ2-7	NA	TRBD2	TRBV5-1	TGCGCCAGCAGCTTGCAGCGGGAGATGAGCGAGCAGTACTTC	CASSLQREMSEQYF
TRBJ2-7	NA	TRBD1	TRBV19	TGTGCCAGTACCCCCAACAGGGACAGGGGCCACGAGCAGTACTTC	CASTPNRDRGHEQYF
TRBJ2-7	NA	NA	TRBV20-1	TGCAGTGCTAGAGATCACAAGGACTACGAGCAGTACTTC	CSARDHKDYEQYF
TRBJ2-5	once	NA	TRBV19	TGTGCCAGTAGTGCCGGCCGGGGTCTCCAAGAGACCCAGTACTTC	CASSAGRGLQETQYF
TRBJ1-1	NA	NA	TRBV10-3	TGTGCCATCAGTGAGTCCGAGGGGAACACTGAAGCTTTCTTT	CAISESEGNTEAFF
TRBJ1-3	NA	NA	TRBV7-8	TGTGCCAGCAGCGCAAGAGTTGGAAACACCATATATTTT	CASSARVGNTIYF
TRBJ1-1	NA	NA	TRBV6-2/TRBV6-3	TGTGCCAGCAGTTACAGGGCCCCTAACACTGAAGCTTTCTTT	CASSYRAPNTEAFF
TRBJ2-1	few	TRBD1	TRBV20-1	TGCAGTGCTAGGAGTGTGCAGGGGGCTGCGGATGAGCAGTTCTTC	CSARSVQGAADEQFF
TRBJ1-6	NA	NA	TRBV19	TGTGCCAGTAGTTCTCCAGGGGATAATTCTCCCCTCCACTTT	CASSSPGDNSPLHF
TRBJ2-3	NA	NA	TRBV7-2	TGTGCCAGCAGCACTCGGGGGGCCGATGATACGCAGTATTTT	CASSTRGADDTQYF
TRBJ2-3	few	TRBD2	TRBV7-2	TGTGCCAGCAGCCGGAGACTAGCGGGGGGACGAGATACGCAGTATTTT	CASSRRLAGGRDTQYF
TRBJ2-1	many	NA	TRBV6-1	TGTGCCAGCAGCGAGGGACCCTCCAATGAGCAGTTCTTC	CASSEGPSNEQFF
TRBJ2-3	NA	NA	TRBV29-1	TGCAGCGTGCGGGTAAAGATCACAGATACGCAGTATTTT	CSVRVKITDTQYF
TRBJ2-7	NA	NA	TRBV6-6	TGTGCCAGCACCGGAGGCGGGGGACACGAGCAGCACTTC	CASTGGGGHEQHF
TRBJ2-3	few	NA	TRBV20-1	TGCAGTGCTAGAATTCTGGCTAGCGGCACAGATACGCAGTATTTT	CSARILASGTDTQYF
TRBJ2-3	NA	TRBD1	TRBV29-1	TGCAGCGTCAGGACAGGGCGGACAGATACGCAGTATTTT	CSVRTGRTDTQYF
TRBJ2-1	NA	NA	TRBV10-2	TGCGCCAGCAGGGACCTCCCGGACGTGCATGAGCAGTTCTTC	CASRDLPDVHEQFF
TRBJ2-5	NA	TRBD1	TRBV18	TGTGCCAGCTCACCGACAGGGGTCAAAGAGACCCAGTACTTC	CASSPTGVKETQYF
TRBJ2-1	NA	NA	TRBV13	TGTGCCAGCAGCGTCGGCTTCCTCAGACTAGAGAGGGACAATGAGCAGTTCTTC	CASSVGFLRLERDNEQFF
TRBJ2-3	NA	TRBD2	TRBV12-3/TRBV12-4	TGTGCCAGCAGTCTTAGCGGGGGGGCAGATACGCAGTATTTT	CASSLSGGADTQYF
TRBJ2-5	few	NA	TRBV5-4	TGTGCCAGCAGCCCAAAACAGAGCGAGGGGGAGACCCAGTACTTC	CASSPKQSEGETQYF
TRBJ2-5	NA	NA	TRBV6-1	TGTGCCAGCAGCCAAAGTTACCAAGAGACCCAGTACTTC	CASSQSYQETQYF
TRBJ1-1	NA	NA	TRBV27	TGTGCCAGCAAACCCATTGCAAGGGTGAACACTGAAGCTTTCTTT	CASKPIARVNTEAFF
TRBJ1-2	NA	NA	TRBV5-4	TGTGCCAGCAGCTTGCAAGGGACGCACTATGGCTACACCTTC	CASSLQGTHYGYTF
TRBJ1-1	NA	TRBD1	TRBV4-1	TGCGCCAGCAGCCCCCCCCAGGGGGGGGACACTGAAGCTTTCTTT	CASSPPQGGDTEAFF
TRBJ1-1	few	NA	TRBV20-1	TGCAGTGCCAGGAATCCTGAAGCTTTCTTT	CSARNPEAFF
TRBJ2-3	NA	NA	TRBV7-6	TGTGCCAGCAGCTTAGCCATACGAGCCTCCACAGATAAAAAGTATTTT	CASSLAIRASTDKKYF
TRBJ2-7	NA	TRBD2	TRBV12-3/TRBV12-4	TGTGCCAGCAGCCGAGGACTAGCGGGGACGCAGCACTCCTACGAGCAGTACTTC	CASSRGLAGTQHSYEQYF
TRBJ1-1	NA	NA	TRBV2	TGTGCCAGCGAAGCCCTAGGCGGGAGCACTGAAGCTTTCTTT	CASEALGGSTEAFF
TRBJ2-3	NA	NA	TRBV6-1	TGTGCCAGCAGTGAAGGTAGTCTCACAGATACGCAGTATTTT	CASSEGSLTDTQYF
TRBJ1-6	NA	NA	TRBV15	TGTGCCACCAGCAGAGTATCGACAGGAGATTCACCCCTCCACTTT	CATSRVSTGDSPLHF
TRBJ1-2	NA	NA	TRBV12-3/TRBV12-4	TGTGCCAGCAGTTTTGGGGTCGGACCCTATGGCTACACCTTC	CASSFGVGPYGYTF
TRBJ2-7	NA	NA	TRBV2	TGTGCCAGCAGTGGAGAGAGGACAGCCGAGCAGTACTTC	CASSGERTAEQYF
TRBJ1-1	NA	TRBD1	TRBV18	TGTGCCAGCGGATGGCAGGGGGCGCGTGCTTTCTTT	CASGWQGARAFF
TRBJ2-3	NA	NA	TRBV3-1	TGTGCCAGCAGCCCTCGGGGGGCGGGGGATACGCAGTATTTT	CASSPRGAGDTQYF
TRBJ2-3	few	NA	TRBV28	TGTGCCAGCAGTTTATTCCCTCCTAGGGATGATACGCAGTATTTT	CASSLFPPRDDTQYF
TRBJ1-1	few	NA	TRBV28	TGTGCCAGCACTAACCTTCCGGGGGGTAGAGAAGCTTTCTTT	CASTNLPGGREAFF